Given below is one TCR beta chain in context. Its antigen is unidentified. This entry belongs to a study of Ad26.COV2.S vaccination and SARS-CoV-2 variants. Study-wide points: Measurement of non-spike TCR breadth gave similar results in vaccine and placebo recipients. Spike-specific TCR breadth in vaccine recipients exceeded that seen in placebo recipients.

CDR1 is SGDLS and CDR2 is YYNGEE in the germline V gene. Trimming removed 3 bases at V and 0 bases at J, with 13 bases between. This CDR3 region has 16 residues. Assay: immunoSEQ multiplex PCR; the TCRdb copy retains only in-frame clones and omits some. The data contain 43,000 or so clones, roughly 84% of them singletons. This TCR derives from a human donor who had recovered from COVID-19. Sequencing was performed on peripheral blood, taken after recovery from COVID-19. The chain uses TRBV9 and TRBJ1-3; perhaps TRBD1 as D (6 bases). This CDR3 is CASSAVTGYSGNTIYF. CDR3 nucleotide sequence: TGTGCCAGCAGCGCCGTTACAGGGTACTCTGGAAACACCATATATTTT.